Listed below are T cell receptor beta chains from one sample, sequenced in a study of HIV-infected patients and healthy controls. A single record per CDR3 protein comes from TCRdb applying MiXCR to the 5' RACE reads. The table lists roughly 15,000 distinct CDR3 sequences, less than 15% of them singletons. The sample here was blood, taken during antiretroviral therapy. Receptors originate from an adult with HIV infection. The donor label of this sample is uncertain. Each CDR3 is given with its conserved first and last residue. The D gene is left open where the match is weak.

.,TRBV6-2/TRBV6-3,TRBJ2-5,CASSYRADQETQYF
.,TRBV4-1,TRBJ2-6,CASSLQAYSGANVLTF
.,TRBV29-1,TRBJ1-1,CSAATALNTEAFF
TRBD1,TRBV11-2,TRBJ1-3,CASSLADRGSGNTIYF
TRBD1,TRBV20-1,TRBJ1-5,CSARDADRGNQPQHF
.,TRBV19,TRBJ2-7,CASSVGTVSYEQYF
.,TRBV7-9,TRBJ2-6,CASSSQQFSGANVLTF
.,TRBV29-1,TRBJ1-1,CSVERAEAFF
.,TRBV28,TRBJ1-1,CASSETGSSTEAFF
.,TRBV5-1,TRBJ1-3,CASSPNGQNSGNTIYF
.,TRBV2,TRBJ2-3,CASSAIRGSTDTQYF
.,TRBV29-1,TRBJ2-3,CSAQYTDTQYF
TRBD1,TRBV6-5,TRBJ2-1,CASSTGTDYNEQFF
TRBD2,TRBV24-1,TRBJ2-5,CATSDLGLAGPDTQYF
.,TRBV20-1,TRBJ2-3,CSAIPLSPPDTQYF
.,TRBV20-1,TRBJ2-7,CSAGRWGNSYEQYF
.,TRBV5-1,TRBJ1-1,CASSPGLTEAFF
TRBD1,TRBV20-1,TRBJ1-3,CSARQGAGNTIYF
TRBD2,TRBV28,TRBJ2-4,CASSPSPGGVAGEVIQYF
.,TRBV18,TRBJ2-3,CASSLGLSTDTQYF
TRBD1,TRBV7-8,TRBJ1-5,CASSLGQGANDQPQHF
.,TRBV5-1,TRBJ2-3,CASSIGLSTDTQYF
TRBD2,TRBV7-8,TRBJ2-1,CASSLGGGGLAGDYEQFF
.,TRBV18,TRBJ2-2,CASSPRDGNTGELFF
TRBD2,TRBV27,TRBJ2-1,CASSPGTSGKNEQFF
.,TRBV7-2,TRBJ2-2,CASSLGVSGELFF
TRBD2,TRBV12-3/TRBV12-4,TRBJ2-5,CASSLYFGLAGGTYQETQYF
TRBD1,TRBV7-2,TRBJ2-1,CASSLIGTGDEQFF
TRBD1,TRBV11-2,TRBJ2-1,CASSLDKGAYSNEQFF
.,TRBV24-1,TRBJ2-7,CATSDSHRAEQYF